There are many counts of the clone carrying this T cell receptor beta chain. The TCR beta CDR3 regions underwent amplification using RNA transcripts as the source. A set of HTBI primers served as the primers for a first-round RT-PCR of the TCR CDR3. TCRdb itself ran the multiplex PCR reads through MiXCR, one entry per CDR3 protein. The table has hundreds of thousands of distinct CDR3 sequences, 13% seen once. The data belong to a study of T cells in Graves' hyperthyroidism and ophthalmopathy. This CDR3 is built from 16 residues. The germline gives CDR1 MNHEY, CDR2 SVGAGI. V dropped 2 bases and J dropped 2 bases, with 16 bases sitting between them.

V and J are TRBV6-5 and TRBJ2-7; unclear D gene. The sequence came from a young woman with Graves' hyperthyroidism. The sequencing input was blood. The CDR3 region has the DNA TGTGCCAGCAGTTACGGGCAGCCAGATAACCCCTACGAGCAGTACTTC. It specifies CASSYGQPDNPYEQYF.